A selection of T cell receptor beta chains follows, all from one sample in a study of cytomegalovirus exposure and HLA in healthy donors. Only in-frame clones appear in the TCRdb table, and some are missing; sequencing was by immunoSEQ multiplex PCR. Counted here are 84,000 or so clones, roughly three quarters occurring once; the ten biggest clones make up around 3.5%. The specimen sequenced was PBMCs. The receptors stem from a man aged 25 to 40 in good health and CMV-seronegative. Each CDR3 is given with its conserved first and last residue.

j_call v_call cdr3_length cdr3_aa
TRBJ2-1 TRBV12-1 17 CASSPRIGLAGGDEQFF
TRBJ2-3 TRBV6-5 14 CASSYGQGTDTQYF
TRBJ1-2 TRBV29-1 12 CSVVKSYYGYTF
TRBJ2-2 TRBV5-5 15 CASSLVWVRTGELFF
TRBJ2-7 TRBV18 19 CASSPGTSGSSKKSYEQYF
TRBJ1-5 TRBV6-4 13 CASSEQSNQPQHF
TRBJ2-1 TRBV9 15 CASSVDWSSYNEQFF
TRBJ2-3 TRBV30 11 CAYLTSDTQYF
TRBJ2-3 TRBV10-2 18 CASSEPGLAGGLTDTQYF
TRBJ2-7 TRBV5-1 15 CASSLEGQGLDEQYF
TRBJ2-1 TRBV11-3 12 CASSRSYNEQFF
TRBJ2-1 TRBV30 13 CAWSKGTNNEQFF
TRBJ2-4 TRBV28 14 CASRTGQGAIIQYF
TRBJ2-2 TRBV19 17 CASSIEGTGVLTGELFF
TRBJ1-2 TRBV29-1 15 CSVAPIGGAGYGYTF
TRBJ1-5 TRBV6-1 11 CASSEVIAQHF
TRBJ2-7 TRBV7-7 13 CASSRGTGYEQYF
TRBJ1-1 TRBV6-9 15 CASSYHRTGVTEAFF
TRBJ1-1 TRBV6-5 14 CASRTARAPTEAFF
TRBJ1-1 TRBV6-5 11 CASSRQGEAFF
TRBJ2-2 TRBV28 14 CASSLTSGTGELFF
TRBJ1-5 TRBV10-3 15 CAISPGQGSLWPQHF
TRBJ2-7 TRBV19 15 CASSHGTGGPDEQYF
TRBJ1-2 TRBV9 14 CASSAQGYNYGYTF
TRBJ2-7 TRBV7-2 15 CASSLGGQGLYEQYF
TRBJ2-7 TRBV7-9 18 CASSFKGTSSGGHYEQYF
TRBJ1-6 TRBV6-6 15 CASSYPGGYNSPLHF
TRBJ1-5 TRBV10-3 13 CAISPQGDQPQHF
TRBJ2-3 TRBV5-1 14 CASNTGEATDTQYF
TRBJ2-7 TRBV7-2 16 CASSLAAGVSSYEQYF
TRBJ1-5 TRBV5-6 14 CASSRSRDGQPQHF
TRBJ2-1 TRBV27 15 CASSLVQGEYNEQFF
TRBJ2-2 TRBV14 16 CASSHLAGGNTGELFF
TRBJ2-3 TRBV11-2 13 CASRPSGADTQYF
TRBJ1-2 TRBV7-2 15 CASSLDGTGRHGYTF
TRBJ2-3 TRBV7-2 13 CASSLQGSDTRYF
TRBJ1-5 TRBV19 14 CASSISRFNQPQHF
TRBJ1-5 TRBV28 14 CASSLTGSGQPQHF
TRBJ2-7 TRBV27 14 CASSTTLDSYEQYF
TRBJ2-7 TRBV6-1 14 CASRRVEGAYEQYF
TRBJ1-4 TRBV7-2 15 CASSFRRGRAEKLFF
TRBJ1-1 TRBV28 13 CASCRQLNTEAFF
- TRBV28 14 CASTLRGNLYEQYF
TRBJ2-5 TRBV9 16 CASSVGAGGFQETQYF
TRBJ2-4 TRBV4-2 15 CASSQTGTGKNIQYF
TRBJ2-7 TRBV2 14 CASTEGLAGAEQYF
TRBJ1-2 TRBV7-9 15 CASSLVGRGFHGYTF
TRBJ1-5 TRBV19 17 CASSDRTGRYSNQPQHF
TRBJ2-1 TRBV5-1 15 CASSPRDRRGNEQFF
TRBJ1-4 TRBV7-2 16 CASSLAARVTNEKLFF
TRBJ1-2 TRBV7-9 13 CASSDRSNYGYTF
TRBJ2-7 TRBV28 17 CASSRWTSGRTSYEQYF
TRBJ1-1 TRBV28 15 CASPPPQGENTEAFF
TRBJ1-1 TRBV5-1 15 CASSLDRVPSTEAFF
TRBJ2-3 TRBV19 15 CASSISGRAGDTQYF
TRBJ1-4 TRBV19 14 CASSLDRGNEKLFF
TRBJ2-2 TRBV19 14 CASRPSKGTGELFF
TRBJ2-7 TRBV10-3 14 CAISAGRGNYEQYF